The 8 T cell receptor beta chains given below trace back to one sample, sequenced in a study of CD8 T cells in ankylosing spondylitis (dated by TCRdb to 2016 to 2017). The library was obtained by 5' RACE. The instrument was an Illumina HiSeq 2500. TCRdb applied fastp at Q25 and MiXCR to the public reads, then kept only in-frame beta chains. One record per CDR3 amino acid sequence lists the most common genes and DNA. The sample table holds more than 100,000 distinct CDR3 sequences, of which approximately 10% were seen once. Of the sample, 4.1% falls within the top ten clones. Specimen: blood, either unsorted or a sorted T cell fraction (not recorded which). These receptors came from a female donor with ankylosing spondylitis or in good health (not recorded which).

The genes are TRBV7-8 and TRBJ2-1; D might be TRBD2 (5 bases). Germline CDR1 is SGHVS and CDR2 is FQNEAQ. The length of the CDR3 is 15 residues. V was cut by 2 bases and J by 0 bases, with 8 bases left in between. CDR3 sequence: CASSLSGVSYNEQFF. CDR3 coding DNA: TGTGCCAGCAGCTTAAGCGGAGTCTCCTACAATGAGCAGTTCTTC.

This clonotype has ten or more counts. The J gene is TRBJ2-7, the V gene TRBV27; possibly TRBD1 for D (6 bases). CDR3 length: 14 amino acids. V lost 7 bases and J lost 1, with 14 bases in between. Germline lookup yields CDR1 MNHEY and CDR2 SMNVEV (reference sequence). CDR3 in DNA: TGTGCCAGCACCAAGGGGGATCGGTCCTACGAGCAGTACTTC. The encoded protein is CASTKGDRSYEQYF.

The CDR3: CASSQVDSDSSGNTIYF. The CDR3 nucleotides read TGCGCCAGCAGCCAAGTAGACAGCGATAGCTCTGGAAACACCATATATTTT. The gene calls are TRBV4-1 and TRBJ1-3; perhaps TRBD1 as D (5 bases). There are 17 residues in the CDR3. The V end was cut by 1 base, the J end by 0 bases, with 13 bases between. The germline V gene has CDR1 MGHRA and CDR2 YSYEKL.

There are many counts of this clonotype. The gene calls are TRBV5-6 and TRBJ1-4, with D perhaps TRBD1 (5 bases). The CDR3 spans 14 residues. Between the trimmed V and J ends, which lost 4 bases and 5 bases, there was a span of 12 bases. The germline V gene has CDR1 SGHDT and CDR2 YYEEEE. The CDR3 nucleotides are TGTGCCAGCAGCCTAAGGGGTCCGAATGAAAAACTGTTTTTT. It yields the protein CASSLRGPNEKLFF.

This clonotype was detected ten times or more. The genes are TRBV30 and TRBJ2-2; no definite D call. CDR1 and CDR2 (germline): GTSNPN, SVGIG (reference sequence). Trimming cost V 2 bases and J 7 bases, with 5 bases left between them. The CDR3 loop spans 11 amino acids. The CDR3 region has the DNA TGTGCCTGGAGTAGCTACGGGGAGCTGTTTTTT. This gives the protein CAWSSYGELFF.

This clonotype showed up many times. V usage is TRBV12-3 or TRBV12-4 and J usage is TRBJ2-1, with D perhaps assigned TRBD1 or TRBD2 (5 bases each). The CDR3 totals 14 residues. The V end was cut by 5 bases, the J end by 8 bases, with 16 bases between. Here the CDR3 DNA reads TGTGCCAGCAGTCCAGCCAGGGCCGGGGATGAGCAGTTCTTC. Translated: CASSPARAGDEQFF.

This clonotype has a count of ten or more. V is TRBV20-1 and J is TRBJ2-6; D may be TRBD2 (5 bases). CDR1 DFQATT and CDR2 SNEGSKA come from the germline V gene (reference sequence). The germline V and J ends were trimmed by 1 base and 0 bases, with 19 bases remaining between them. This CDR3 is built from 19 residues. This CDR3 is CSARAIAGPSRSGANVLTF. CDR3 nucleotides: TGCAGTGCTAGAGCCATCGCGGGTCCCTCTCGCTCTGGGGCCAACGTCCTGACTTTC.

Ten or more counts support this clonotype. The chain employs TRBV20-1 and TRBJ2-3; no reliable D call. Trimming pared 0 bases from V and 1 base from J, leaving 11 bases between. The CDR3 is 15 residues long. Germline lookup yields CDR1 DFQATT and CDR2 SNEGSKA (reference sequence). DNA for the CDR3: TGCAGTGCTAGAGACGCGTCGCTGGGCACAGATACGCAGTATTTT. Its protein is CSARDASLGTDTQYF.